This T cell receptor (beta chain) was recovered during a study of T-cell memory formation after mild COVID-19 (dated by TCRdb to the early 2020s). With regard to the full study: TCR sequence clusters from the two donors were largely donor specific. T-cell clones expanding and contracting after mild COVID-19 in a couple of donors were tracked by longitudinal TCRalpha and TCRbeta repertoire sequencing. The cohort was made up of two young adult volunteers, one female and one male, who were previously healthy. Overall results and qualifications from the work: The study included only a couple of mild cases, and larger cohorts that include severe cases with pre-infection samples were judged to be necessary. Balanced CD4/CD8 phenotypes were observed for clones contracting from day 15 to 85, whereas a bias towards CD4+ was observed for a second wave of clones expanding from day 15 to 37. Contracting CD4+ clones were located mainly in the CM and EM memory subsets, whereas CD8+ clones were found to be enriched in EMRA. Some responding clones were found in pre-infection memory, which suggests that pre-existing cross-reactive memory T cells took part in the SARS-CoV-2 response. Whether the second-wave clones peaking on day 37 were SARS-CoV-2 specific was not confirmed.

As for this clonotype: What antigen it recognizes has not been identified. No clone much larger than this one lies a single base away; base qualities are absent.

PBMCs were isolated by Ficoll-Paque density gradient centrifugation. These reads were obtained on an Illumina NovaSeq 6000. cDNA libraries for TCRalpha and TCRbeta were prepared by 5'RACE using constant-segment primers, with sample barcodes and unique molecular identifiers added. RNA was extracted from every sample with Trizol reagent. Amplification of the libraries took two PCR steps, and the second step added a second sample barcode plus Illumina TruSeq adapters. Sequencing of libraries was performed on an Illumina NovaSeq with 2 x 150 bp paired-end reads. The authors' pipeline ran thus. The reads were demultiplexed and collapsed into UMI-guided consensus sequences using migec v1.2.7. Using mixcr v2.1.11, the UMI consensuses were aligned to TRA and TRB V and J templates and assembled into clonotypes. Clonotypes were classified as expanded or contracted when called significant by both edgeR and NoisET, with noise models trained on biological replicates. For edgeR calls, a false discovery rate-adjusted p below 0.01 and a log2 fold-change threshold of 1 were applied. As an exploratory analysis of dynamics, max-normalized trajectories of the 1000 most abundant clonotypes were examined by PCA with hierarchical clustering. The CD4 or CD8 phenotype of responding clones was assigned using the separately sequenced CD4+ and CD8+ repertoires. The public sequencing data were trimmed at Q25 with fastp and processed into clonotypes with MiXCR by TCRdb, which kept only in-frame beta chains. Under each unique CDR3 protein, matching rows form one entry showing the most common genes and DNA. TCRdb assigned the V and J calls; the authors' analysis was not used. The sample includes hundreds of thousands of distinct CDR3 sequences, with around 28% observed a single time. Approximately 13% of the sample rests with the top ten.

Trimming costs V 2 bases and J 4 bases, and their ends lie 13 bases apart. Measured from the cysteine to the phenylalanine, the CDR3 is 15 residues long. The entry retains the CDR3 DNA only, 45 bases that are in frame from base 1. According to the germline V gene (reference sequence), CDR1 reads LNHDA and CDR2 reads SQIVND. The clonotype was recovered from an adult woman who had mild COVID-19 (a few samples of this study predate the infection). The sample titles of this study are shuffled in the database, so cell type and time point are left out; the donor was told from shared clones. The V gene is TRBV19 and the J gene is TRBJ2-3; the D call is tentative, TRBD1 or TRBD2, as each matches 5 bases. The sample was PBMCs or a T cell subset sorted from them (not recorded which). The DNA sequence is TGTGCCAGTAGTATACGGGCCTCGGGACCAGATACGCAGTATTTT. This translates into CASSIRASGPDTQYF.